The clone carrying this T cell receptor beta chain was recorded a few times. What it binds is not known. The assay was immunoSEQ multiplex PCR, and TCRdb's table has in-frame clones only and misses some. Here the sample spans tens of thousands of clones, just under 75% being singletons. This sample is drawn from a study of CD8 T cell repertoires and HIV-1 epitope variants. Study-wide background: T cells were stimulated with Twenty-five Gag and Nef peptides separately. Epitopes were three Gag families plus Nef HW9 and YT9. 1M T cells were kept uncultured as a baseline. Study-wide results and limits: Beta chains alone show antigen proliferation, not cytokine profile or function.

The V and J ends lost 6 bases and 4 bases respectively, with 15 bases between them. The length of the CDR3 is 14 residues. Germline V gene lookup returns CDR1 LNHDA and CDR2 SQIVND (reference sequence). The material sequenced was uncultured baseline CD8+ T cells from peripheral blood mononuclear cells (PBMCs). This clonotype was sampled from a male donor with HIV. The chain is built from TRBV19 and TRBJ1-2; a weak D match, TRBD1 (5 bases). Written as DNA, the CDR3 is TGTGCCAGTAGACCCTACCCGGGGGGCTATGGCTACACCTTC. It specifies CASRPYPGGYGYTF.